Listed below are T cell receptor beta chains from one sample, sequenced in a study of T cell responses to AZD1222 COVID-19 vaccine. The method was immunoSEQ multiplex PCR; TCRdb's version includes in-frame clones alone and lacks a portion of them. The sample records some 130,000 clones, roughly 90% being singletons. The material was peripheral blood, obtained on day 0 of AZD1222 vaccination. Receptors originate from an adult in good health. Both conserved end residues are part of each CDR3. A D gene is named only where the DNA matches it firmly. Size tells how often a clone was seen (once, few, many) or the class of an expanded clone, and some rows leave it out.

j_gene,d_gene,abundance,v_gene,CDR3aa,CDR3nt
TRBJ2-4,-,-,TRBV12-3/TRBV12-4,CASKGYGKNIQYF,TGTGCCAGCAAGGGTTATGGCAAAAACATTCAGTACTTC
TRBJ1-2,TRBD1,-,TRBV2,CARADRGIVNYGYTF,TGTGCCAGGGCGGACAGGGGAATCGTGAACTATGGCTACACCTTC
TRBJ2-1,-,-,TRBV15,CATSRDQVNNNEQFF,TGTGCCACCAGCAGAGATCAGGTCAACAACAATGAGCAGTTCTTC
TRBJ2-1,TRBD2,-,TRBV11-3,CASSLEGLAGYNEQFF,TGTGCCAGCAGCTTAGAAGGACTAGCGGGCTACAATGAGCAGTTCTTC
TRBJ1-1,-,-,TRBV6-5,CASRKQGDTEAFF,TGTGCCAGCAGGAAACAGGGAGACACTGAAGCTTTCTTT
TRBJ2-1,-,once,TRBV24-1,CATSDFGGEQFF,TGTGCCACCAGTGATTTCGGGGGTGAGCAGTTCTTC
TRBJ2-5,TRBD1,-,TRBV20-1,CSASALGQGQKETQYF,TGCAGTGCTAGTGCGCTTGGACAGGGCCAAAAAGAGACCCAGTACTTC
TRBJ1-5,-,-,TRBV4-2,CASSQVTGFANQPQHF,TGTGCCAGCAGCCAAGTAACAGGGTTTGCGAATCAGCCCCAGCATTTT
TRBJ1-1,TRBD1,-,TRBV4-2,CASSHLQGANTEAFF,TGTGCCAGCAGCCACCTACAGGGGGCGAACACTGAAGCTTTCTTT
TRBJ2-7,-,-,TRBV5-6,CASSLVGPGEQYF,TGTGCCAGCAGCTTGGTGGGACCCGGCGAGCAGTACTTC
TRBJ2-1,TRBD1,-,TRBV7-8,CASSLGPGQGHNEQFF,TGTGCCAGCAGCTTGGGGCCGGGACAGGGCCACAATGAGCAGTTCTTC
TRBJ1-2,TRBD1,-,TRBV7-8,CASSPTGGPGYTF,TGTGCCAGCAGCCCTACAGGGGGACCTGGCTACACCTTC
TRBJ2-5,TRBD2,-,TRBV9,CASSVDIAGGGETQYF,TGTGCCAGCAGCGTAGATATAGCGGGAGGGGGAGAGACCCAGTACTTC
TRBJ1-4,-,-,TRBV4-2,CASSPGVGVLTEKLFF,TGTGCCAGCAGCCCCGGAGTGGGGGTGTTAACTGAAAAACTGTTTTTT
TRBJ1-4,-,-,TRBV30,CAWRRGQHEKLFF,TGTGCCTGGAGGCGGGGGCAGCATGAAAAACTGTTTTTT
TRBJ1-1,-,-,TRBV9,CASSWTAEYTEAFF,TGTGCCAGCAGCTGGACAGCCGAGTACACTGAAGCTTTCTTT
TRBJ2-5,TRBD2,-,TRBV10-1,CASRTRGAGGPRETQYF,TGCGCCAGCAGGACCCGGGGGGCGGGAGGGCCTAGGGAGACCCAGTACTTC
TRBJ1-2,-,-,TRBV27,CASSAAGGNYGYTF,TGTGCCAGCAGTGCCGCGGGAGGCAACTATGGCTACACCTTC
TRBJ2-2,TRBD2,few,TRBV2,CASSESLAGVGTGELFF,TGTGCCAGCAGTGAAAGCCTAGCGGGAGTTGGCACCGGGGAGCTGTTTTTT
TRBJ2-7,TRBD1,-,TRBV27,CASSPYGTGKKAYEQYF,TGTGCCAGCAGTCCCTATGGGACAGGGAAAAAAGCCTACGAGCAGTACTTC
TRBJ2-7,-,-,TRBV4-3,CASSQAIGSAYEQYF,TGCGCCAGCAGCCAAGCAATAGGTTCAGCCTACGAGCAGTACTTC
TRBJ2-7,-,-,TRBV7-9,CASSLGAGGGPDEQYF,TGTGCCAGCAGCTTAGGAGCGGGTGGGGGTCCCGACGAGCAGTACTTC
TRBJ1-4,-,-,TRBV5-1,CASSLSEPREGRKLFF,TGCGCCAGCAGCTTGTCGGAACCGAGGGAGGGTAGGAAACTGTTTTTT
TRBJ2-1,TRBD2,-,TRBV6-5,CASRGLAGGGEQFF,TGTGCCAGCAGAGGACTAGCGGGAGGGGGTGAGCAGTTCTTC
TRBJ1-5,-,-,TRBV10-2,CASTAAVRQPQHF,TGCGCCAGCACCGCAGCGGTTCGTCAGCCCCAGCATTTT
TRBJ1-3,-,-,TRBV14,CASSQDRWGSGNTIYF,TGTGCCAGCAGCCAAGATCGGTGGGGATCAGGAAACACCATATATTTT
TRBJ1-1,-,-,TRBV11-1,CASSYRATEAFF,TGTGCCAGCAGCTACAGGGCAACTGAAGCTTTCTTT
TRBJ2-5,-,-,TRBV18,CASSPPGSTQETQYF,TGTGCCAGCTCACCACCCGGCAGTACCCAAGAGACCCAGTACTTC
TRBJ2-7,TRBD2,-,TRBV5-1,CASSRNSGQTYEQYF,TGCGCCAGCAGCCGAAATAGCGGGCAAACCTACGAGCAGTACTTC